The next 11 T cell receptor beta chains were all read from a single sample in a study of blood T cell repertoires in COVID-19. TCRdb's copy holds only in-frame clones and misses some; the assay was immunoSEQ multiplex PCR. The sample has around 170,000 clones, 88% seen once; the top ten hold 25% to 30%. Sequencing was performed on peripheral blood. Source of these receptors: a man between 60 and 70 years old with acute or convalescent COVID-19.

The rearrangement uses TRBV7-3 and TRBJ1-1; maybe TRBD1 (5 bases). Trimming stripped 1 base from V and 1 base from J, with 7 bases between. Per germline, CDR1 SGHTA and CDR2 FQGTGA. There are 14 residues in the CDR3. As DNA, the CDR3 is TGTGCCAGCAGCTTAATGGGGGGGAACACTGAAGCTTTCTTT. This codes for CASSLMGGNTEAFF. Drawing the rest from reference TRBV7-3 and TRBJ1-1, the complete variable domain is GAGVSQTPSNKVTEKGKYVELRCDPISGHTALYWYRQSLGQGPEFLIYFQGTGAADDSGLPNDRFFAVRPEGSVSTLKIQRTERGDSAVYLCASSLMGGNTEAFFGQGTRLTVV.

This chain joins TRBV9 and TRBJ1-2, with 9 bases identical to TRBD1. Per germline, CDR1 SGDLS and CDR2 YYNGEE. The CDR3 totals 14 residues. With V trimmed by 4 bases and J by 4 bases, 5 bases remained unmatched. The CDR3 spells CASSPRQGVYGYTF. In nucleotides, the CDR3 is TGTGCCAGCAGCCCCCGACAGGGGGTCTATGGCTACACCTTC. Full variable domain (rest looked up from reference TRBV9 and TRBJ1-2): DSGVTQTPKHLITATGQRVTLRCSPRSGDLSVYWYQQSLDQGLQFLIQYYNGEERAKGNILERFSAQQFPDLHSELNLSSLELGDSALYFCASSPRQGVYGYTFGSGTRLTVV.

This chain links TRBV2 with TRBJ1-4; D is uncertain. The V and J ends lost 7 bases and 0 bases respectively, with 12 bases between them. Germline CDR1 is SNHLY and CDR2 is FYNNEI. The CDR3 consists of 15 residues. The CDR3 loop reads CASNINSATNEKLFF. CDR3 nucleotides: TGTGCCAGCAATATAAATTCTGCAACTAATGAAAAACTGTTTTTT.

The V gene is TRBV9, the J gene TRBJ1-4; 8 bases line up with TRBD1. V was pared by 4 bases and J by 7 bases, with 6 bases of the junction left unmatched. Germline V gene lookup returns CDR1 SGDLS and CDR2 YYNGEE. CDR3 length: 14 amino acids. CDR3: CASSLTGGSEKLFF. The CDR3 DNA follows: TGTGCCAGCAGCCTTACAGGGGGGAGTGAAAAACTGTTTTTT.

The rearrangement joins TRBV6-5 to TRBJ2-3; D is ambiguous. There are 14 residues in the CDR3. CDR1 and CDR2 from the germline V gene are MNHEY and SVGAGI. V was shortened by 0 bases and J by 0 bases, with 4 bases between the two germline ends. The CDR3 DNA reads TGTGCCAGCAGTTACTCGGAGAGCACAGATACGCAGTATTTT. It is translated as CASSYSESTDTQYF.

The CDR3 loop is CSGGSGPEQFF. CDR3 in DNA: TGCAGCGGGGGATCGGGTCCTGAGCAGTTCTTC. The J gene is TRBJ2-1, the V gene TRBV29-1; D ambiguous. This CDR3 has 11 amino acids. V gave up 7 bases and J gave up 9 bases, with 13 bases separating them. Germline V lookup: CDR1 SQVTM, CDR2 ANQGSEA.

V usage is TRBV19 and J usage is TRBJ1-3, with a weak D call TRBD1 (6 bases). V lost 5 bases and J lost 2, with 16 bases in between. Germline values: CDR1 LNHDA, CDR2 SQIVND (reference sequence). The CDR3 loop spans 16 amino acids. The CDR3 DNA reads TGTGCCAGTAGTTCCCCGGGAGGGGGTACTGGAAACACCATATATTTT. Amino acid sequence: CASSSPGGGTGNTIYF.

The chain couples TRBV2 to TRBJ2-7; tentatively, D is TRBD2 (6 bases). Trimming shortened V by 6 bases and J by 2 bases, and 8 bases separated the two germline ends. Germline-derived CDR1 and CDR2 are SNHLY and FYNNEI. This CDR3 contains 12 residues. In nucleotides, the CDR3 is TGTGCCAGCAGGGAGGGCCCCTACGAGCAGTACTTC. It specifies CASREGPYEQYF. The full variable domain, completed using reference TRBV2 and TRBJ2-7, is EPEVTQTPSHQVTQMGQEVILRCVPISNHLYFYWYRQILGQKVEFLVSFYNNEISEKSEIFDDQFSVERPDGSNFTLKIRSTKLEDSAMYFCASREGPYEQYFGPGTRLTVT.

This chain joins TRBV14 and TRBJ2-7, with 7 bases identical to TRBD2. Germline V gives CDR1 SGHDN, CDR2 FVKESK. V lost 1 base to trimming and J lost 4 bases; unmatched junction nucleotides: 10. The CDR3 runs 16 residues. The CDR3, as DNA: TGTGCCAGCAGCCAAGTTCGGACGGGGGGTAGATACGAGCAGTACGTC. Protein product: CASSQVRTGGRYEQYV.

The CDR3 nucleotides read TGTGCCAGTAGTATAGAGGGGACAGGGGTACATGAGCAGTTCTTC. Its protein product is CASSIEGTGVHEQFF. The chain uses TRBV19 and TRBJ2-1, with TRBD1 matching 10 bases. Per germline, CDR1 LNHDA and CDR2 SQIVND (reference sequence). Unmatched junction bases numbered 4, after V lost 0 bases and J lost 8 bases. CDR3 length: 15 residues.

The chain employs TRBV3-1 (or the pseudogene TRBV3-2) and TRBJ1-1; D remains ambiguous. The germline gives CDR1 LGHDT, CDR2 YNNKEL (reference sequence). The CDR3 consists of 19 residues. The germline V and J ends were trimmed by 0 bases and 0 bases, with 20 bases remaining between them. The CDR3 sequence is CASSQDPRRVGRLNTEAFF. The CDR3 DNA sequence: TGTGCCAGCAGCCAAGATCCTAGGAGGGTCGGCAGATTGAACACTGAAGCTTTCTTT.